This passage covers 3 T cell receptor beta chains from one sample sequenced in a study of identical twins. TCRdb recomputed calls from the 5' RACE reads with MiXCR, one row per CDR3 protein. The sample has around 550,000 distinct CDR3 sequences, 15% seen once. Separately, the same data were catalogued under a study of yellow fever vaccine responses in identical twins.

Sequences were obtained from CD4+ T cells sorted from blood. The origin of the receptors is a woman aged 18-30 years in good health.

The gene calls are TRBV7-9 and TRBJ2-1, with D perhaps matching TRBD2 (6 bases). CDR3 length: 16 amino acids. Trimming cost V 1 base and J 3 bases, with 13 bases left between them. The germline V gene has CDR1 SEHNR and CDR2 FQNEAQ (reference sequence). The CDR3 sequence is CASSLVLGRDYNEQFF. The CDR3 region has the DNA TGTGCCAGCAGCTTAGTTCTGGGGCGGGACTACAATGAGCAGTTCTTC.

The chain couples TRBV29-1 to TRBJ2-1, with 7 bases that match TRBD2. This CDR3 spans 13 amino acids. CDR1 SQVTM and CDR2 ANQGSEA come from the germline V gene. V trimming: 5 bases; J trimming: 3 bases; junction bases outside the gene matches: 4. The CDR3 nucleotides read TGCAGCGTTCTACTAGCGATCTACAATGAGCAGTTCTTC. Its protein product is CSVLLAIYNEQFF.

This chain uses TRBV12-3 or TRBV12-4 with TRBJ2-1, with 12 bases lining up with TRBD2. The length of the CDR3 is 18 residues. Unmatched junction bases numbered 12, after V lost 5 bases and J lost 4 bases. The CDR3 is CASSNSGASGGGYNEQFF. The CDR3 region has the DNA TGTGCCAGCAGTAACTCCGGGGCTAGCGGGGGGGGGTACAATGAGCAGTTCTTC.